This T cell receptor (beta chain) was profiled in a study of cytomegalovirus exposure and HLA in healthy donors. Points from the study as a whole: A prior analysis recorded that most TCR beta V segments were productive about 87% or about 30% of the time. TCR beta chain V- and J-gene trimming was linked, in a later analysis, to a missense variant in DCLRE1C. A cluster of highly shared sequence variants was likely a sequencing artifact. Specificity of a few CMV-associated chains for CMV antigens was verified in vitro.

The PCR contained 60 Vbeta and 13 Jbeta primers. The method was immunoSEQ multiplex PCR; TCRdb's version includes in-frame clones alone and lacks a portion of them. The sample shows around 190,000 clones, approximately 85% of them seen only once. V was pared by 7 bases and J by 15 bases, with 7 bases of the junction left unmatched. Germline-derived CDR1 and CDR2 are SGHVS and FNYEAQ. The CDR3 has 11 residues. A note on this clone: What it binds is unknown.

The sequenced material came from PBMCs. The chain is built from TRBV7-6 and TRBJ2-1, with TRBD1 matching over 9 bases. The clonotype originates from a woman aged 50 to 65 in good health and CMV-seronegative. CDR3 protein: CASKVGTGLFF. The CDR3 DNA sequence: TGTGCCAGCAAAGTGGGGACAGGGTTGTTCTTC.